Presented here are 6 T cell receptor beta chains from one specimen sequenced in a study of T cells in Graves' hyperthyroidism and ophthalmopathy. Researchers amplified the TCR beta CDR3 regions from RNA transcripts. HTBI primers were used for first-round RT-PCR of the TCR CDR3. TCRdb reprocessed the multiplex PCR reads via MiXCR and lists one record per CDR3 protein. The sample consists of roughly 700,000 distinct CDR3 sequences, 35% of them appearing once. Sequencing was carried out using blood. These receptor sequences come from a woman aged 40 to 55 with Graves' hyperthyroidism.

As regards this clonotype: A much larger clone lies a single base off, so this may be a read error. The rearrangement links TRBV5-4 to TRBJ2-7; D tentatively fits TRBD1 or TRBD2 (5 bases each). Germline assignment: CDR1 SGHNT and CDR2 YYREEE (reference sequence). This CDR3 comprises 13 residues. The CDR3 region has the DNA TGTGCCGGCAGCACCGGGACGGAATACGAGCAGTACTTC. Residues: CAGSTGTEYEQYF.

As to this clonotype: This may stem from a read error, because a much larger clone lies one nucleotide away. This sequence joins TRBV29-1 and TRBJ1-4; 12 bases align to TRBD1. The CDR3 has 15 residues. J lost 10 bases, V lost 4 bases, and 10 bases had no gene match. Germline-derived CDR1 and CDR2 are SQVTM and ANQGSEA. The CDR3 region has the DNA TGCAGCGTTGGCGTCCCCGGGACAGGGGGCGGAAAACTGTTTTTT. Its translation is CSVGVPGTGGGKLFF.

The chain couples TRBV2 to TRBJ2-7; D remains ambiguous. This CDR3 is 11 amino acids long. Germline CDR1 SNHLY, CDR2 FYNNEI. V lost 5 bases, J lost 4 bases, and 6 bases lay in between. The CDR3, as DNA: TGTGCCAGCAGTTGGTTGTACGAGCAGTACTTC. It translates to CASSWLYEQYF. Full variable domain (remainder filled in from reference TRBV2 and TRBJ2-7): EPEVTQTPSHQVTQMGQEVILRCVPISNHLYFYWYRQILGQKVEFLVSFYNNEISEKSEIFDDQFSVERPDGSNFTLKIRSTKLEDSAMYFCASSWLYEQYFGPGTRLTVT.

A note on this clonotype: A read error may be the cause here, since a much bigger clone is one base away. A read error is likely, as this CDR3 ends without the conserved phenylalanine or tryptophan. V and J are TRBV20-1 and TRBJ2-7, with a tentative D call TRBD2 (5 bases). V lost 3 bases to trimming and J lost 0 bases, with 9 bases between them. The CDR3 runs 13 residues. CDR1 and CDR2 from the germline V gene are DFQATT and SNEGSKA (reference sequence). In DNA, the CDR3 is TGCAGTGCTAGGGCTGGGAGCTCCTACGAGCAGTACCTC. Its translation: CSARAGSSYEQYL.

V gene TRBV20-1 combines with J gene TRBJ2-3, with 13 bases that match TRBD2. J gave up 4 bases and V 3 bases, and 1 base lay outside the gene matches. The CDR3 totals 14 residues. CDR1 is DFQATT and CDR2 is SNEGSKA in the germline V gene (reference sequence). The CDR3 DNA reads as TGCAGTGCTAGGACTAGCGGGGGGTCAGATACGCAGTATTTT. Its protein product is CSARTSGGSDTQYF.

The genes are TRBV7-8 and TRBJ1-5, with D perhaps matching TRBD1 (5 bases). The CDR3 has 18 amino acids. Germline lookup yields CDR1 SGHVS and CDR2 FQNEAQ. V gave up 8 bases and J gave up 2 bases, with 25 bases separating them. Written as DNA, the CDR3 is TGTGCCAGCCACAGGACTACACTCTCCTCCGGGGGCAATCAGCCCCAGCATTTT. This gives the protein CASHRTTLSSGGNQPQHF.